This T cell receptor beta chain stems from a study of T cell responses to AZD1222 COVID-19 vaccine. At the level of the study: Second doses were pooled across both intervals (about 4 or about 12 weeks).

Sequencing used immunoSEQ multiplex PCR; TCRdb keeps in-frame clones, though not all of them. The sample contains 95,000 to 100,000 clones, approximately 86% of which appear only once. The sequence was obtained from an adult in good health. The sample was peripheral blood, taken on day 0 of AZD1222 vaccination.

CDR3 protein: CASSPEGLRTNEKLFF. The CDR3 DNA reads as TGTGCCAGCAGTCCCGAAGGGTTGAGGACTAATGAAAAACTGTTTTTT. The J gene is TRBJ1-4, the V gene TRBV27, with D uncertain. V dropped 5 bases and J dropped 2 bases, with 15 bases sitting between them. The CDR3 loop spans 16 amino acids. CDR1 and CDR2 (germline): MNHEY, SMNVEV (reference sequence).